Below are 6 T cell receptor beta chains sequenced from a single sample in a study of blood T cell repertoires in COVID-19. Here immunoSEQ multiplex PCR was the method, and the copy in TCRdb shows in-frame clones only, minus some. Of more than 150,000 clones in the sample, around nine tenths were seen once. The sequenced sample was peripheral blood. Receptor source: a woman between 18 and 29 years old who had recovered from COVID-19.

The chain uses TRBV30 and TRBJ1-6, with D perhaps TRBD1 (5 bases). Germline V lookup: CDR1 GTSNPN, CDR2 SVGIG (reference sequence). This CDR3 is 13 amino acids long. The ends were cut back, 8 bases at V and 3 bases at J, with 11 bases in the middle. CDR3 sequence (DNA): TGTGCCATGCGACAGTACTATAATTCACCCCTCCACTTT. Translated, it gives CAMRQYYNSPLHF.

In DNA, the CDR3 is TGTGCCAGCAGCGCCAGGGTCAGTAATTTCCAAGAGCCAAATTCACCCCTCCACTTT. Residues: CASSARVSNFQEPNSPLHF. The gene calls are TRBV9 and TRBJ1-6; D may be TRBD1 (5 bases). V lost 3 bases to trimming and J lost 7 bases, with 26 bases between them. Germline-derived CDR1 and CDR2 are SGDLS and YYNGEE. The CDR3 spans 19 residues.

This rearrangement joins TRBV25-1 to TRBJ2-3; D not certain. Trimming left V 6 bases short and J 6 bases short, with 7 bases between. Germline loops: CDR1 MGHDK, CDR2 SYGVNS. The CDR3 is 11 residues long. The CDR3 DNA is TGTGCCAGCAGCCCGAGCGATACGCAGTATTTT. Its protein is CASSPSDTQYF.

This sequence joins TRBV5-4 and TRBJ2-6, with 8 positions matching TRBD1. The CDR3 runs 17 residues. With V trimmed by 2 bases and J by 0 bases, 4 bases remained unmatched. Germline V gene sequence: CDR1 SGHNT, CDR2 YYREEE (reference sequence). In DNA form, the CDR3 reads TGTGCCAGCAGCTTAGGACAGGGAAACTCTGGGGCCAACGTCCTGACTTTC. Translation gives CASSLGQGNSGANVLTF. Combining the CDR3 with reference TRBV5-4 and TRBJ2-6 gives the whole variable domain ETGVTQSPTHLIKTRGQQVTLRCSSQSGHNTVSWYQQALGQGPQFIFQYYREEENGRGNFPPRFSGLQFPNYSSELNVNALELDDSALYLCASSLGQGNSGANVLTFGAGSRLTVL.

This clone was seen only once. The chain carries TRBV21-1 and TRBJ2-7; TRBD1, the D gene given by the table, was not confirmed from the DNA. TRBV21-1 corresponds to a pseudogene. This CDR3 has 16 amino acids. The CDR3 spells CASSTRDRGPTYEQYV. The DNA for the CDR3 is TGTGCCAGCAGCACCCGGGACAGGGGGCCGACCTACGAGCAGTACGTC.

V usage is TRBV2 and J usage is TRBJ2-7, with D unresolved. The CDR3 has 12 amino acids. Germline CDR1 reads SNHLY; CDR2 reads FYNNEI. Trimming took off 9 bases at V and 1 base at J, with 10 bases between the two ends. CDR3 protein: CASTYESYEQYF. DNA for the CDR3: TGTGCCAGTACCTACGAGTCCTACGAGCAGTACTTC.